Sequencing of this TCR beta chain was carried out in a study of a mutant IDH1 vaccine in newly diagnosed glioma. Study at large: In the visit schedule, V12 fell in week 35, while V13 fell in week 47.

The method was immunoSEQ multiplex PCR; TCRdb's version includes in-frame clones alone and lacks a portion of them. The sample consists of around 70,000 clones, about 88% of them appearing once. The time point was: week 35, safety follow-up. Mutant IDH1 20-mer peptide, at 300 ug, made up each vaccine dose, with topical imiquimod. Germline V gene data show CDR1 as SGDLS and CDR2 as YYNGEE. Trimming cost V 4 bases and J 4 bases; bases outside gene matches: 7. The CDR3 is 15 amino acids. As regards this clone: The antigen is undetermined.

Source: PBMCs, taken from a glioma patient whose treatment included an IDH1 peptide vaccine. This chain joins TRBV9 and TRBJ2-2; 7 bases fit TRBD2. The TCR originated in a man younger than 40 with glioma. The CDR3: CASSPSGKTTGELFF. CDR3 DNA sequence: TGTGCCAGCAGCCCCAGCGGGAAGACCACCGGGGAGCTGTTTTTT.